There are many counts of the clone carrying this TCR beta chain. Its antigen remains unknown. MiXCR was run by TCRdb on the reads, yielding one entry per CDR3 protein. The table shows 200,000 to 300,000 distinct CDR3 sequences, with roughly an eighth occurring only once. This sample was taken from a study of T cell repertoires in cytomegalovirus infection. Study results and limitations: There were carriers of CMV plus the relevant HLA, and cumulative public TCR beta family frequency identified them.

The sample taken for sequencing was PBMCs. The receptor comes from a human donor in good health (CMV status not recorded). Some clones in this sample may be carry-over from other donors' samples.

The CDR3 reads CASSLGSGQGPEQYF. The CDR3, as DNA: TGTGCCAGCAGCTTAGGTTCGGGACAGGGGCCCGAGCAGTACTTC. The rearrangement joins TRBV7-9 to TRBJ2-7; the match to TRBD1 covers 10 bases. The ends lost 1 base at V and 6 bases at J; junction bases unmatched: 6. Germline V gene lookup returns CDR1 SEHNR and CDR2 FQNEAQ (reference sequence). The CDR3 length is 15 residues.